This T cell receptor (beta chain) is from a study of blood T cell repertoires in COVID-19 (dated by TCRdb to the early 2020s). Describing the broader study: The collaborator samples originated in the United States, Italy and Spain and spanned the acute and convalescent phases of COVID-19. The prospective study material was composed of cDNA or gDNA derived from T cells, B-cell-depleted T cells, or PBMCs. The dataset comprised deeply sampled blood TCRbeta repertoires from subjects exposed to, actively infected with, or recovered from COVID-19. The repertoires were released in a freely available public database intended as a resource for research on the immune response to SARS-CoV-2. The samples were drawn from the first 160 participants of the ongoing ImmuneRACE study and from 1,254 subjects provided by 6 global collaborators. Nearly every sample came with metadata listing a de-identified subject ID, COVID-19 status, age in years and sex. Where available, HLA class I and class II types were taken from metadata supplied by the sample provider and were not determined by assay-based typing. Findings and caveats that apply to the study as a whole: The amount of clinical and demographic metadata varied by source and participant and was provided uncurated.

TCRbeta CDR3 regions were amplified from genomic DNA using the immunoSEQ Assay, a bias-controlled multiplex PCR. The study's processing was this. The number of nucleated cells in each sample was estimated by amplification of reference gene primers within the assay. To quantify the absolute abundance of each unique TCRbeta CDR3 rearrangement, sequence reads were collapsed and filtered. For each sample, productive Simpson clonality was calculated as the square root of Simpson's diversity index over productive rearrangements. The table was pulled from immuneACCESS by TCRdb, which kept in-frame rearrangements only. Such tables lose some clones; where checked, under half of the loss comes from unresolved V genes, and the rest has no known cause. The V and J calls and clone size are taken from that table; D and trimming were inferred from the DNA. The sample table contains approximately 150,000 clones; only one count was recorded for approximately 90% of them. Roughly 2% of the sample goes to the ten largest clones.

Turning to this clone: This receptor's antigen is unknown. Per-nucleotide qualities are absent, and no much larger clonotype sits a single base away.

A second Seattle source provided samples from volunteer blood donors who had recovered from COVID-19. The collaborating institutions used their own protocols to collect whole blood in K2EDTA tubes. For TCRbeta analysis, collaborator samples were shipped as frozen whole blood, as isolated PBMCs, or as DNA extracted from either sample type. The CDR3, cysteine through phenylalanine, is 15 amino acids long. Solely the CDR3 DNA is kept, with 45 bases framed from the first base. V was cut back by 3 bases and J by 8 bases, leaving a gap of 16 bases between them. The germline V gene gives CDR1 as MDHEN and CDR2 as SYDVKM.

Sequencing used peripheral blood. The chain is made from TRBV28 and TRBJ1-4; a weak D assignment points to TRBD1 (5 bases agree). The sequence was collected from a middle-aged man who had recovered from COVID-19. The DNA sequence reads TGTGCCAGCAGTTTGGACCGGACGGCAGGGGAAAAACTGTTTTTT. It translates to CASSLDRTAGEKLFF. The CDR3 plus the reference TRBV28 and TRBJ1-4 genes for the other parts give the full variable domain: DVKVTQSSRYLVKRTGEKVFLECVQDMDHENMFWYRQDPGLGLRLIYFSYDVKMKEKGDIPEGYSVSREKKERFSLILESASTNQTSMYLCASSLDRTAGEKLFFGSGTQLSVL.